A single sample is the source of the 19 T cell receptor beta chains below, sequenced in a study of cytomegalovirus exposure and HLA in healthy donors (dated 2017 in TCRdb). The receptor library was made with the immunoSEQ multiplex PCR assay. For the multiplex PCR, a mixture combining 60 forward primers for TCR Vbeta segments and 13 reverse primers for TCR Jbeta segments was used. The table was pulled from immuneACCESS by TCRdb, which kept in-frame rearrangements only. Such tables lose some clones; where checked, under half of the loss comes from unresolved V genes, and the rest has no known cause. The table for this sample lists about 170,000 clones. 1% to 1.5% of the sample comes from the top ten. Input material: PBMCs. The receptor set was obtained from a woman aged 60-70 years in good health and CMV-seronegative.

Remarks on this clone: Other DNA sequences in this specimen translate into the identical CDR3. The J gene is TRBJ2-2, the V gene TRBV11-2; D not certain. CDR1 is SGHAT and CDR2 is FQNNGV in the germline V gene. The CDR3 loop spans 14 amino acids. The V and J ends lost 5 bases and 5 bases respectively, with 12 bases between them. The CDR3 is CASSLNFGTGELFF. CDR3 nucleotides: TGTGCCAGCAGCCTAAACTTCGGGACCGGGGAGCTGTTTTTT. The full variable domain, with the rest looked up from reference TRBV11-2 and TRBJ2-2, is EAGVAQSPRYKIIEKRQSVAFWCNPISGHATLYWYQQILGQGPKLLIQFQNNGVVDDSQLPKDRFSAERLKGVDSTLKIQPAKLEDSAVYLCASSLNFGTGELFFGEGSRLTVL.

This chain connects TRBV4-1 to TRBJ2-7; 7 bases are shared with TRBD1. The CDR3 loop spans 17 amino acids. CDR1 MGHRA and CDR2 YSYEKL come from the germline V gene. Trimming took 5 bases from V and 3 from J; bases not matched to a gene: 16. The DNA for the CDR3 is TGCGCCAGCAGCTACTCGTTTCAACAGGGGCAAATCTACGAGCAGTACTTC. Translating it yields CASSYSFQQGQIYEQYF.

V usage is TRBV2 and J usage is TRBJ1-5; 7 bases align to TRBD1. With 6 bases clipped from V and 2 bases from J, the junction kept 7 bases outside the gene matches. CDR1 and CDR2 (germline): SNHLY, FYNNEI. The CDR3 contains 15 residues. The CDR3 reads CASRGGDFRNQPQHF. CDR3 bases: TGTGCCAGCAGAGGGGGCGATTTCCGCAATCAGCCCCAGCATTTT.

The CDR3 DNA sequence: TGTGCCAGCTCACCGCGGGGGCTCGGAGAGCAGTACTTC. It codes for CASSPRGLGEQYF. The V and J genes are TRBV18 and TRBJ2-7, with D maybe TRBD2 (7 bases). The CDR3 covers 13 residues. Trimming stripped 3 bases from V and 7 bases from J, with 13 bases between. Germline-derived CDR1 and CDR2 are KGHSH and LQKENI.

The chain is built from TRBV7-2 and TRBJ2-7; D remains ambiguous. This CDR3 region has 17 residues. Germline lookup yields CDR1 SGHTA and CDR2 FQGNSA. V lost 5 bases and J lost 0, with 20 bases in between. CDR3 protein: CASSPYWRPHSSYEQYF. The CDR3 coding sequence is TGTGCCAGCAGCCCCTACTGGCGGCCGCATAGCTCCTACGAGCAGTACTTC.

This chain links TRBV5-1 with TRBJ1-1; D is unclear. This CDR3 comprises 16 residues. Deletions cut 7 bases from V and 0 bases from J, with 19 bases between. CDR1 is SGHRS, CDR2 YFSETQ, per germline. CDR3: CASSPLTSGMNTEAFF. The CDR3 coding sequence is TGCGCCAGCTCACCATTGACAAGCGGTATGAACACTGAAGCTTTCTTT.

The CDR3 bases are TGTGCCTGGAGTGCAGGGTCGGGTTACTATGGCTACACCTTC. Amino acids: CAWSAGSGYYGYTF. This chain connects TRBV30 to TRBJ1-2, with D possibly TRBD1 on 5 matching bases. V dropped 1 base and J dropped 3 bases, with 12 bases sitting between them. Germline V gene data show CDR1 as GTSNPN and CDR2 as SVGIG (reference sequence). The CDR3 has 14 amino acids.

This chain joins TRBV7-8 and TRBJ1-6; a possible D gene is TRBD1 (6 bases). In germline, CDR1 is SGHVS, CDR2 FQNEAQ. The CDR3 is 16 amino acids. V shed 5 bases and J shed 6 bases, with 17 bases lying between them. CDR3 amino acids: CASSHRGGQINSPLHF. For the CDR3, the DNA is TGTGCCAGCAGCCACCGAGGTGGACAGATTAATTCACCCCTCCACTTT.

CDR3 nucleotides: TGTGCCAGCAGGTCAGCGGGAGGGCCCTACGAGCAGTACTTC. Its protein is CASRSAGGPYEQYF. The chain combines TRBV7-9 with TRBJ2-7; TRBD2 agrees at 10 bases. Per germline, CDR1 SEHNR and CDR2 FQNEAQ (reference sequence). The V segment lost 6 bases and the J segment 2 bases; nucleotides outside the gene matches: 4. The CDR3 runs to 14 residues.

The V gene is TRBV7-8, the J gene TRBJ2-7; D is possibly TRBD1 (5 bases). The length of the CDR3 is 14 residues. Germline-derived CDR1 and CDR2 are SGHVS and FQNEAQ. Trimming took 5 bases from V and 3 from J, leaving 14 bases between them. The chain's CDR3 is CASSLLQGFYEQYF. The CDR3 DNA is TGTGCCAGCAGCCTTCTGCAGGGATTCTACGAGCAGTACTTC.

The V call is TRBV5-4, the J call TRBJ1-1; the D is unclear. Germline CDR1 SGHNT, CDR2 YYREEE (reference sequence). V lost 1 base to trimming and J lost 4 bases, with 14 bases between them. This CDR3 is built from 15 residues. CDR3 sequence: CASSLPLGEGTEAFF. The CDR3 DNA reads TGTGCCAGCAGCTTGCCCCTAGGCGAGGGCACTGAAGCTTTCTTT.

The J gene is TRBJ1-5, the V gene TRBV28; D gene ambiguous. The ends were cut back, 10 bases at V and 1 base at J, with 11 bases in the middle. This CDR3 is 13 amino acids long. Germline lookup yields CDR1 MDHEN and CDR2 SYDVKM. CDR3 protein: CATFRGSNQPQHF. In DNA, the CDR3 is TGTGCCACCTTTCGAGGGAGCAATCAGCCCCAGCATTTT.

The chain combines TRBV5-1 with TRBJ2-7; 8 bases map to TRBD2. Germline CDR1 is SGHRS and CDR2 is YFSETQ. This CDR3 has 14 amino acids. Losses at the gene ends were 6 bases for V and 3 bases for J; bases not matched to a gene: 8. The CDR3 coding sequence is TGCGCCAGCACATCCGGGGGGGTCCTCTACGAGCAGTACTTC. Its translation is CASTSGGVLYEQYF.

The chain links TRBV13 to TRBJ2-2; TRBD2 matches 13 bases. The CDR3 spans 17 residues. Trimming cost V 5 bases and J 5 bases; bases outside gene matches: 8. CDR1 and CDR2 from the germline V gene are PRHDT and FYEKMQ (reference sequence). Here the CDR3 reads CASSPKLAGGRTGELFF. CDR3 DNA sequence: TGTGCCAGCAGCCCCAAACTAGCGGGGGGGCGGACCGGGGAGCTGTTTTTT.

Points on this clone: This sample also contains other DNA sequences that code for the same CDR3. This chain connects TRBV5-1 to TRBJ2-1, with 12 nucleotides matching TRBD2. Trimming took 4 bases from V and 4 from J; bases not matched to a gene: 6. The CDR3 spans 16 residues. The germline V gene has CDR1 SGHRS and CDR2 YFSETQ. The CDR3 here is CASSPGTSGLYNEQFF. The CDR3 DNA is TGCGCCAGCAGCCCCGGGACTAGCGGGTTATACAATGAGCAGTTCTTC.

The chain carries TRBV21-1 and TRBJ1-4. TRBV21-1 is shown as a pseudogene. This CDR3 has 13 amino acids. This chain's CDR3 is CASKRSSDEKLFF. CDR3 in DNA: TGTGCCAGCAAGAGGTCGTCGGATGAAAAACTGTTTTTT.

Points on this clone: Mismatch with germline at one junction end may stem from a read error. The chain has TRBV5-1 and TRBJ2-1; 8 nucleotides align to TRBD1. In germline, CDR1 is SGHRS, CDR2 YFSETQ. This CDR3 is built from 15 residues. The CDR3 coding sequence is TGCGCCAGCAGCGAGGACAGGGTCTCCCACAATGAGCAGTTCTTC. Translated: CASSEDRVSHNEQFF.

V gene TRBV7-9 combines with J gene TRBJ2-7, with a weak D call TRBD2 (5 bases). Per germline, CDR1 SEHNR and CDR2 FQNEAQ (reference sequence). The CDR3 covers 14 residues. V lost 2 bases to trimming and J lost 2 bases, with 10 bases between them. Here the CDR3 reads CASSLSGKTYEQYF. In DNA form, the CDR3 reads TGTGCCAGCAGCTTATCGGGGAAAACCTACGAGCAGTACTTC. Filled out from reference TRBV7-9 and TRBJ2-7, the complete variable domain reads DTGVSQNPRHKITKRGQNVTFRCDPISEHNRLYWYRQTLGQGPEFLTYFQNEAQLEKSRLLSDRFSAERPKGSFSTLEIQRTEQGDSAMYLCASSLSGKTYEQYFGPGTRLTVT.

The CDR3 coding sequence is TGCGCCAGCAGCTTAGGGGCAGGAGGGAACGAGCAGTACTTC. It translates to CASSLGAGGNEQYF. This rearrangement joins TRBV5-1 to TRBJ2-7; D may be TRBD2 (6 bases). The germline V and J ends were trimmed by 2 bases and 5 bases, with 14 bases remaining between them. From germline, CDR1 is SGHRS and CDR2 YFSETQ. CDR3 length equals 14 residues.